What follows are 23 T cell receptor beta chains derived from one specimen sequenced in a study of cytomegalovirus exposure and HLA in healthy donors (TCRdb year 2017). Library creation used the immunoSEQ multiplex PCR assay. A mixture of 60 forward primers for TCR Vbeta segments and 13 reverse primers for TCR Jbeta segments was used in the multiplex PCR. TCRdb carries this immuneACCESS record with in-frame sequences only. Its versions omit some clonotypes, under half of them owing to an unresolved V gene in the studies checked, with the rest unexplained. This sample is represented by 150,000 to 200,000 clones; around 84% of them were singletons. The ten most abundant clones make up 1.5% to 2% of the sample. The specimen was PBMCs. The receptors were sampled from a woman between 18 and 30 years old in good health and CMV-seronegative.

Details on this clone: A junction boundary mismatches the germline segment, possibly from a read error. The rearrangement joins TRBV5-4 to TRBJ1-2, with 7 bases lining up with TRBD1. The CDR3 contains 16 residues. Germline V gene data show CDR1 as SGHNT and CDR2 as YYREEE (reference sequence). The CDR3 DNA reads as TGTGCCAGCAGCTTATCTGACCAGGGGGGAGTTTTTGGCTACCCCTTC. It translates to CASSLSDQGGVFGYPF.

The J gene is TRBJ1-6, the V gene TRBV28; D remains ambiguous. The length of the CDR3 is 14 residues. V lost 6 bases and J lost 0, with 6 bases in between. The germline V gene encodes CDR1 MDHEN and CDR2 SYDVKM. CDR3 in amino acids: CASRRSSYNSPLHF. The CDR3 DNA reads as TGTGCCAGCAGACGGAGCTCCTATAATTCACCCCTCCACTTT.

This clone was detected only once. This CDR3 is CASSIVGRGENTEAFF. CDR3 DNA: TGTGCCAGTAGTATAGTCGGCAGGGGGGAGAACACTGAAGCTTTCTTT. The chain recombines TRBV19 with TRBJ1-1; TRBD1 matches 7 bases. This CDR3 is built from 16 residues. Germline V gene sequence: CDR1 LNHDA, CDR2 SQIVND (reference sequence). The V segment lost 1 base and the J segment 1 base; nucleotides outside the gene matches: 6.

This chain connects TRBV11-2 to TRBJ2-7; 7 nucleotides match TRBD1. CDR1 SGHAT and CDR2 FQNNGV come from the germline V gene. The CDR3 extends over 15 amino acids. Trimming took 5 bases from V and 0 from J; bases not matched to a gene: 7. The DNA for the CDR3 is TGTGCCAGCAGCGTAACACAGGGGTTCTCCTACGAGCAGTACTTC. Residues: CASSVTQGFSYEQYF.

The chain joins TRBV28 to TRBJ1-5; D unclear. Germline V gene data show CDR1 as MDHEN and CDR2 as SYDVKM. Between the trimmed V and J ends, which lost 1 base and 6 bases, there was a span of 4 bases. CDR3 length: 12 residues. In nucleotides, the CDR3 is TGTGCCAGCAGTTTATTGGCTCAGCCCCAGCATTTT. This encodes CASSLLAQPQHF.

The J gene is TRBJ1-4, the V gene TRBV9; 10 positions agree with TRBD1. Germline CDR1 and CDR2: SGDLS and YYNGEE. This CDR3 has 17 amino acids. With 0 bases clipped from V and 6 bases from J, the junction kept 8 bases outside the gene matches. The CDR3 nucleotides are TGTGCCAGCAGCGTAGGGTTATTCGGACAGGGGGATGAAAAACTGTTTTTT. Translation: CASSVGLFGQGDEKLFF.

J is TRBJ1-4 and V is TRBV7-8, with D maybe TRBD1 (5 bases). V dropped 4 bases and J dropped 8 bases, with 11 bases sitting between them. The CDR3 loop spans 13 amino acids. The germline V gene encodes CDR1 SGHVS and CDR2 FQNEAQ. The CDR3 region has the DNA TGTGCCAGCAGCTGGGGCCCAAGGGAAAAACTGTTTTTT. Its protein is CASSWGPREKLFF.

CDR3 nucleotide sequence: TGTGCCAGCAGTGAACCGGGACAGGGTGGATACGAGCAGTACTTC. Translating it yields CASSEPGQGGYEQYF. The chain recombines TRBV6-1 with TRBJ2-7; 9 bases align to TRBD1. The germline V gene encodes CDR1 MNHNS and CDR2 SASEGT. CDR3 length: 15 amino acids. The trim removed 2 bases at V and 4 bases at J, leaving 6 bases unmatched.

The genes are TRBV28 and TRBJ1-5; D gene unclear. Trimming shortened V by 2 bases and J by 0 bases, and 20 bases separated the two germline ends. CDR3 length: 19 residues. The V gene's germline CDR1 is MDHEN and CDR2 SYDVKM. The CDR3: CASSLSGPGVKNSNQPQHF. The DNA of the CDR3 is TGTGCCAGCAGTTTAAGTGGGCCCGGGGTAAAGAATAGCAATCAGCCCCAGCATTTT.

V usage is TRBV16 and J usage is TRBJ1-2; maybe TRBD1 (5 bases). CDR1 KGHSY and CDR2 FQNENV come from the germline V gene. V was trimmed by 4 bases and J by 4 bases, leaving 16 bases between them. This CDR3 has 15 amino acids. CDR3 sequence reads: CASSLGAGATYGYTF. CDR3 nucleotide sequence: TGTGCCAGCAGCCTAGGGGCCGGAGCGACCTATGGCTACACCTTC.

The sample holds one count of this clone. The CDR3 spells CASSVEPSSNQPQHF. DNA for the CDR3: TGTGCCAGCAGCGTCGAGCCCTCCTCAAATCAGCCCCAGCATTTT. The rearrangement joins TRBV2 to TRBJ1-5; D unresolved. Germline values: CDR1 SNHLY, CDR2 FYNNEI. The CDR3 extends over 15 amino acids. The ends were cut back, 6 bases at V and 4 bases at J, with 16 bases in the middle.

V gene TRBV13 combines with J gene TRBJ1-2; 7 bases fit TRBD1. The germline CDR1 and CDR2 sequences are PRHDT and FYEKMQ (reference sequence). This CDR3 comprises 14 residues. Losses at the gene ends were 8 bases for V and 4 bases for J; bases not matched to a gene: 10. CDR3 region: CASDEGARGYGYTF. CDR3 DNA sequence: TGTGCCAGCGACGAGGGGGCCCGGGGCTATGGCTACACCTTC.

This sequence joins TRBV30 and TRBJ1-2, with D unclear. Trimming shortened V by 0 bases and J by 1 base, and 12 bases separated the two germline ends. This CDR3 has 15 residues. Germline V gene lookup returns CDR1 GTSNPN and CDR2 SVGIG (reference sequence). DNA for the CDR3: TGTGCCTGGAGTGTCCCCCTAGGAATTAACTATGGCTACACCTTC. It yields the protein CAWSVPLGINYGYTF.

V gene TRBV30 combines with J gene TRBJ1-4, with D possibly TRBD1 on 6 matching bases. V lost 0 bases, J lost 8 bases, and 16 bases lay in between. The CDR3 is 15 residues long. Germline V gives CDR1 GTSNPN, CDR2 SVGIG (reference sequence). CDR3: CAWSVLGGAREKLFF. The DNA for the CDR3 is TGTGCCTGGAGTGTACTAGGGGGGGCAAGGGAAAAACTGTTTTTT. The full variable domain, with the rest looked up from reference TRBV30 and TRBJ1-4, is SQTIHQWPATLVQPVGSPLSLECTVEGTSNPNLYWYRQAAGRGLQLLFYSVGIGQISSEVPQNLSASRPQDRQFILSSKKLLLSDSGFYLCAWSVLGGAREKLFFGSGTQLSVL.

This clone was detected only once. The genes are TRBV9 and TRBJ2-7; TRBD2 matches at 9 bases. The trim removed 0 bases at V and 3 bases at J, leaving 7 bases unmatched. Germline-derived CDR1 and CDR2 are SGDLS and YYNGEE. CDR3 length: 16 amino acids. This CDR3 is CASSVGVSSGVYEQYF. The CDR3 DNA sequence: TGTGCCAGCAGCGTAGGGGTCTCTAGCGGGGTCTACGAGCAGTACTTC. Looking up the rest from reference TRBV9 and TRBJ2-7 gives the full variable domain: DSGVTQTPKHLITATGQRVTLRCSPRSGDLSVYWYQQSLDQGLQFLIQYYNGEERAKGNILERFSAQQFPDLHSELNLSSLELGDSALYFCASSVGVSSGVYEQYFGPGTRLTVT.

V gene TRBV6-5 combines with J gene TRBJ1-5; D remains ambiguous. Trimming shortened V by 2 bases and J by 0 bases, and 8 bases separated the two germline ends. CDR1 and CDR2 (germline): MNHEY, SVGAGI. This CDR3 has 15 amino acids. CDR3 loop: CASSYGYSSNQPQHF. CDR3 nucleotides: TGTGCCAGCAGTTACGGGTACAGTAGCAATCAGCCCCAGCATTTT.

V and J are TRBV5-1 and TRBJ2-2, with 9 nucleotides matching TRBD1. The CDR3 runs to 16 residues. V shed 0 bases, J shed 7 bases, and the junction held 7 bases outside the gene matches. The germline gives CDR1 SGHRS, CDR2 YFSETQ. The CDR3 DNA reads TGCGCCAGCAGCTTGGTAACAGGGGGCTACGACGGGGAGCTGTTTTTT. Its protein is CASSLVTGGYDGELFF.

The chain employs TRBV5-1 and TRBJ2-3; 7 positions agree with TRBD2. Trimming at V came to 1 base and at J to 0 bases, leaving 8 bases not matched to a gene. From germline, CDR1 is SGHRS and CDR2 YFSETQ. The CDR3 consists of 17 residues. The DNA for the CDR3 is TGCGCCAGCAGCTTGCTGGGGCTAGCGGTCAGCACAGATACGCAGTATTTT. It is translated as CASSLLGLAVSTDTQYF.

The rearrangement joins TRBV11-2 to TRBJ1-1, with a weak D call TRBD1 (6 bases). The CDR3 extends over 12 amino acids. V was cut by 2 bases and J by 9 bases, with 10 bases left in between. CDR1 is SGHAT and CDR2 is FQNNGV in the germline V gene. In DNA, the CDR3 is TGTGCCAGCAGCTTAACAGGGAGCCAAGCTTTCTTT. Encoded protein: CASSLTGSQAFF.

The V call is TRBV14, the J call TRBJ2-3, with D possibly being TRBD2 (6 bases). Germline V lookup: CDR1 SGHDN, CDR2 FVKESK. V dropped 4 bases and J dropped 1 base, with 18 bases sitting between them. The CDR3 contains 17 residues. In DNA, the CDR3 is TGTGCCAGCAGCCTAGTGAACGCGGGGTGGGGCACAGATACGCAGTATTTT. It codes for CASSLVNAGWGTDTQYF.

The genes are TRBV10-3 and TRBJ2-5; unclear D gene. The germline gives CDR1 ENHRY, CDR2 SYGVKD. CDR3 length equals 13 residues. With 2 bases removed from V and 7 bases from J, the gap between germline ends came to 11 bases. The CDR3 is CAISEATYGTQYF. The DNA of the CDR3 is TGTGCCATCAGTGAGGCCACCTACGGGACCCAGTACTTC.

The genes are TRBV18 and TRBJ1-1, with 10 bases lining up with TRBD1. Per the germline V gene, CDR1 is KGHSH and CDR2 is LQKENI. Unmatched junction bases numbered 10, after V lost 8 bases and J lost 1 base. There are 16 residues in the CDR3. The CDR3 DNA sequence: TGTGCCAGCCGCAGGACAGGGGGGACCTGGAACACTGAAGCTTTCTTT. Translating gives CASRRTGGTWNTEAFF.

The chain recombines TRBV29-1 with TRBJ1-2, with TRBD1 as a possible D gene (5 bases). This CDR3 spans 12 amino acids. Germline CDR1 reads SQVTM; CDR2 reads ANQGSEA. Trimming removed 7 bases from V and 7 bases from J, with 16 bases in between. The CDR3 nucleotides are TGCAGCGCGGGGGGGGTCGGTCGTGGCTACACCTTC. Its translation is CSAGGVGRGYTF.